This T cell receptor (beta chain) derives from a study of CD8 T cells in ankylosing spondylitis. Using its own MiXCR run on the 5' RACE reads, TCRdb lists one record per CDR3 protein. The sample holds 500,000 or so distinct CDR3 sequences, 5.3% seen once. This clonotype was seen at least ten times. Its target is unknown. At one end, the junction sequence differs from germline, possibly due to a read error. Overall study results and limits: Seemingly distinctive of ankylosing spondylitis blood was a TCR beta motif formed by eight highly homologous variants. Disease-linked clones, CD8+, were relatively rare in peripheral blood.

Germline loops: CDR1 SGHTS, CDR2 YDEGEE. The CDR3 loop spans 12 amino acids. Sequences were obtained from blood, either unsorted or a sorted T cell fraction (not recorded which). J is TRBJ1-6 and V is TRBV5-8; TRBD1 is a possible D gene (5 bases). This TCR was sampled from a male donor with ankylosing spondylitis. Written as DNA, the CDR3 is TGTGCCAGCAGCTTGCTTGCAGGGCCGTCCGGCTTT. As protein: CASSLLAGPSGF.